This TCR beta chain was sequenced during a study of blood T cell repertoires in COVID-19. Patients of the Seattle cohort, enrolled during active infection, were followed longitudinally. J lost 5 bases, V lost 4 bases, and 9 bases had no gene match. The CDR3 runs 16 residues. The germline V gene encodes CDR1 SGHRS and CDR2 YFSETQ. Sequencing was performed with immunoSEQ multiplex PCR; in TCRdb, only in-frame clones are kept and a portion is missing. This sample has about 350,000 clones, with 86% found just once. This TCR was sampled from a woman aged 55-70 years with COVID-19, enrolled during active disease. The J gene is TRBJ2-3, the V gene TRBV5-1; TRBD1 agrees at 11 bases. Sequencing used peripheral blood. CDR3 DNA sequence: TGCGCCAGCAGCCCAGTAGGACAGGGGGCTGGAGATACGCAGTATTTT. Amino acids: CASSPVGQGAGDTQYF.